This T cell receptor (beta chain) was sequenced for a study of T-cell reconstitution after alpha-beta-depleted transplantation in children. Unique molecular identifiers were incorporated into the prepared TCRbeta library. TCRdb re-derived calls from the PCR reads in MiXCR, one entry per CDR3 protein. The sample has some 600,000 distinct CDR3 sequences, about 15% seen once. Ten or more counts support this clonotype. Trimming left V 4 bases short and J 2 bases short, with 9 bases between. CDR3 length: 13 amino acids. Per germline, CDR1 MNHEY and CDR2 SMNVEV (reference sequence). Specimen: PBMCs from the stem cell graft donor, collected from the stem cell graft. The V gene is TRBV27, the J gene TRBJ2-7; D call uncertain. The clonotype comes from a human donor who donated a stem cell graft to a child with acute myeloid leukemia. The CDR3 reads CASSWASPYEQYF. In DNA form, the CDR3 reads TGTGCCAGCAGTTGGGCTTCCCCCTACGAGCAGTACTTC.